Listed here are 12 T cell receptor beta chains from one sample, sequenced in a study of CD8 T cells in ankylosing spondylitis. Overall study results and limits: In ankylosing spondylitis blood, a motif of about 8 highly homologous TCR beta variants appeared characteristic.

No antigen is known for these receptors. TCRdb processed the 5' RACE reads anew with MiXCR; each CDR3 protein has one entry. Of 700,000 to 1,000,000 distinct CDR3 sequences in the sample, approximately 10% were seen once. The sample was blood, either unsorted or a sorted T cell fraction (not recorded which). These receptors all stem from a male donor with ankylosing spondylitis.

In this sample, this clonotype turned up a few times. The chain has TRBV12-3 or TRBV12-4 and TRBJ2-5; TRBD1 agrees at 8 bases. The CDR3 is made up of 15 amino acids. The junction had 12 bases not matched to a gene; V was cut back by 7 bases and J by 5 bases. CDR3 loop: CASTMGTGGWETQYF. For the CDR3, the DNA is TGTGCCAGCACCATGGGTACAGGGGGTTGGGAGACCCAGTACTTC.

The sample holds many counts of this clonotype. The chain links TRBV4-1 to TRBJ2-7; D may be TRBD1 (5 bases). Germline values: CDR1 MGHRA, CDR2 YSYEKL. V gave up 2 bases and J gave up 5 bases, with 13 bases separating them. The CDR3 has 14 residues. The CDR3 DNA sequence: TGCGCCAGCAGCCAAACAGGTAACAGCGACGAGCAGTACTTC. Translating it yields CASSQTGNSDEQYF.

There are a few counts of this clonotype. The rearrangement links TRBV20-1 to TRBJ2-7; maybe TRBD2 (6 bases). This CDR3 is 14 amino acids long. The V end lost 6 bases, the J end lost 1 base, and 16 bases lay between the germline ends. Germline V gene sequence: CDR1 DFQATT, CDR2 SNEGSKA (reference sequence). The CDR3 reads CSAVLAPMSYEQYF. The DNA of the CDR3 is TGCAGTGCCGTTCTAGCGCCTATGTCCTACGAGCAGTACTTC.

This clonotype showed up just a few times. This sequence joins TRBV5-6 and TRBJ2-1, with D perhaps matching TRBD2 (5 bases). The ends were cut back, 3 bases at V and 5 bases at J, with 15 bases in the middle. This CDR3 has 15 amino acids. Germline V gene data show CDR1 as SGHDT and CDR2 as YYEEEE. The CDR3: CASSSTRVGNNEQFF. The CDR3 region has the DNA TGTGCCAGCAGCTCGACGCGGGTCGGAAACAATGAGCAGTTCTTC.

Ten or more counts support this clonotype. The CDR3 DNA reads as TGCAGCGTTGAAAGCGACAGGGACTATGGCTACACCTTC. This codes for CSVESDRDYGYTF. This rearrangement joins TRBV29-1 to TRBJ1-2; TRBD1 aligns across 7 bases. CDR1 is SQVTM, CDR2 ANQGSEA, per germline. This CDR3 contains 13 residues. V dropped 2 bases and J dropped 3; count of bases not matched to a gene: 3.

This chain links TRBV28 with TRBJ2-5; D unresolved. The germline CDR1 and CDR2 sequences are MDHEN and SYDVKM. V was trimmed by 5 bases and J by 4 bases, leaving 17 bases between them. The CDR3 is made up of 15 amino acids. The DNA for the CDR3 is TGTGCCAGCAGTCCTGACGGGCTCCCCGGAGAGACCCAGTACTTC. It encodes CASSPDGLPGETQYF.

This clonotype was detected only a few times. J is TRBJ2-1 and V is TRBV9; D unresolved. Germline CDR1 SGDLS, CDR2 YYNGEE. V was clipped by 1 base and J by 4 bases, with 6 bases between them. The CDR3 spans 13 residues. The chain's CDR3 is CASSVNGYNEQFF. The CDR3 DNA sequence: TGTGCCAGCAGCGTAAATGGATACAATGAGCAGTTCTTC.

V is TRBV9 and J is TRBJ2-1; 9 bases map to TRBD1. The CDR3 length is 17 residues. V dropped 0 bases and J dropped 5; count of bases not matched to a gene: 9. CDR1 and CDR2 (germline): SGDLS, YYNGEE. CDR3 DNA sequence: TGTGCCAGCAGCGTAGCCGGGACAGGGTGGGGGGACAATGAGCAGTTCTTC. Translation gives CASSVAGTGWGDNEQFF.

This clonotype was picked up a small number of times. The chain links TRBV29-1 to TRBJ2-7; TRBD1 is a possible D gene (5 bases). Germline V gene sequence: CDR1 SQVTM, CDR2 ANQGSEA. This CDR3 has 13 amino acids. Trimming cost V 7 bases and J 4 bases, with 17 bases left between them. In nucleotides, the CDR3 is TGCAGCGGGGGCGGACGGATGACATACGAGCAGTACTTC. Its translation: CSGGGRMTYEQYF.

The chain has TRBV6-1 and TRBJ1-1; D ambiguous. CDR1 and CDR2 (germline): MNHNS, SASEGT. This CDR3 is 13 amino acids long. V lost 6 bases to trimming and J lost 4 bases, with 12 bases between them. In nucleotides, the CDR3 is TGTGCCAGCAGCCTAGGTCAGGCCACTGAAGCTTTCTTT. It translates to CASSLGQATEAFF.

The sample holds a few counts of this clonotype. The chain is built from TRBV7-2 and TRBJ2-1; D gene unclear. From germline, CDR1 is SGHTA and CDR2 FQGNSA. V lost 5 bases and J lost 2, with 16 bases in between. The CDR3 runs to 16 residues. CDR3 sequence reads: CASSMQTGITYNEQFF. The DNA of the CDR3 is TGTGCCAGCAGCATGCAAACCGGCATAACCTACAATGAGCAGTTCTTC.

The chain is built from TRBV11-2 and TRBJ2-1; weak D call: TRBD2 (5 bases). Germline V gene data show CDR1 as SGHAT and CDR2 as FQNNGV. This CDR3 comprises 13 residues. The V and J ends lost 5 bases and 7 bases respectively, with 12 bases between them. CDR3 region: CASSRARGNEQFF. The CDR3 coding sequence is TGTGCCAGCAGCCGCGCCCGAGGGAATGAGCAGTTCTTC.